This entry features one TCR beta chain sequence. Its antigen remains unknown. The data belong to a study of CD8 T cells in Susac syndrome. Whole-study findings and limits: The study acknowledged a relatively small number of individuals in its TCR sequencing and HLA analysis.

Trimming shortened V by 4 bases and J by 0 bases, and 7 bases separated the two germline ends. This CDR3 has 14 amino acids. With random hexamers, 0.5 to 1 ug RNA was reverse transcribed. MiXCR was run by TCRdb on the immunoSEQ multiplex PCR reads, yielding one entry per CDR3 protein. The table has about 300,000 distinct CDR3 sequences, approximately 89% seen once; the top ten hold around 0.18%. The sequence derives from a human donor with multiple sclerosis. The sample taken for sequencing was CD8+ T cells from PBMCs. The V call is TRBV12-3 or TRBV12-4, the J call TRBJ1-5, with D possibly matching TRBD1 (5 bases). Here the CDR3 DNA reads TGTGCCAGCAGTTGGGACGGTAGCAATCAGCCCCAGCATTTT. As protein: CASSWDGSNQPQHF.